This T cell receptor (beta chain) was identified in a study of cytotoxic CD8 clonotypes in ibrutinib-treated CLL. About the study: Of a cohort that held 11 relapsed/refractory and some 16 treatment-naive patients, 17 to 18 were IGHV unmutated. The response samples were taken once patients had been treated for a median of 12 months, range 6 to 36. Broader study findings: Sustained-remission patients were sampled at one set of times and progressing patients at different ones. Baseline clonality exceeded age-matched healthy donors and tracked circulating CD8+ T-cell counts.

This clone was counted only a few times. Its matching antigen is unknown. This sample includes further DNA sequences coding for the same CDR3. The protocol was immunoSEQ multiplex PCR, while the TCRdb copy is restricted to in-frame clones and leaves out a portion. The sample lists 250,000 to 350,000 clones, more than 70% occurring once. In germline, CDR1 is MNHEY, CDR2 SVGAGI. This CDR3 is built from 12 residues. V lost 6 bases and J lost 4, with 8 bases in between. The sequence came from a human donor with chronic lymphocytic leukemia. The sequenced sample was PBMCs, obtained at disease progression, from a patient treated with ibrutinib. The chain combines TRBV6-5 with TRBJ2-3; the D is unclear. DNA of the CDR3: TGTGCCAGCAGCCCCGGCCCAGATACGCAGTATTTT. Translation: CASSPGPDTQYF.